This T cell receptor (beta chain) derives from a study of radiotherapy plus CTLA-4 blockade in lung cancer. Receiving focal radiation plus CTLA-4 blockade with ipilimumab were patients who had chemo-refractory metastatic non-small-cell lung cancer. Germline lookup yields CDR1 SGHTA and CDR2 FQGNSA. V was cut by 2 bases and J by 5 bases, with 24 bases left in between. The CDR3 spans 18 residues. Libraries were prepared by immunoSEQ multiplex PCR; TCRdb keeps only in-frame clonotypes and omits some of them. The profile shows around 56,000 clones, approximately 80% of them singletons. This clone was detected once.

This receptor was obtained from a human donor with non-small cell lung cancer who had a complete response to radiotherapy plus ipilimumab. Specimen: peripheral blood, collected from a patient treated with radiotherapy plus ipilimumab. The chain couples TRBV7-2 to TRBJ1-2, with a weak D call TRBD1 (6 bases). This CDR3 is CASSLIVRIRGAGYGYTF. As DNA, the CDR3 is TGTGCCAGCAGCTTAATCGTTAGGATTCGGGGGGCTGGTTATGGCTACACCTTC.